The 10 T cell receptor beta chains reported below all come from one sample, sequenced in a study of beta chain features in type 1 diabetes. Isolated RNA was reverse transcribed in full, so expressed TCRB transcripts were sequenced. TCRdb's copy holds only in-frame clones and misses some; the assay was immunoSEQ multiplex PCR. The sample includes tens of thousands of clones, roughly 50% of them seen just once. Sequenced material: stem cell memory CD4+ T cells from blood. All receptors derive from a woman aged 25 to 39 in good health.

V is TRBV19 and J is TRBJ1-5; D perhaps matches TRBD1 (5 bases). The CDR3 covers 15 residues. The V gene lost 5 bases and the J gene lost 0 bases, with 11 bases spanning the gap. The germline CDR1 and CDR2 sequences are LNHDA and SQIVND (reference sequence). CDR3: CASSAGTYSNQPQHF. The CDR3 bases are TGTGCCAGTAGTGCCGGGACTTATAGCAATCAGCCCCAGCATTTT. Combining the CDR3 with reference TRBV19 and TRBJ1-5 gives the whole variable domain DGGITQSPKYLFRKEGQNVTLSCEQNLNHDAMYWYRQDPGQGLRLIYYSQIVNDFQKGDIAEGYSVSREKKESFPLTVTSAQKNPTAFYLCASSAGTYSNQPQHFGDGTRLSIL.

This chain links TRBV7-2 with TRBJ2-1, with 8 positions matching TRBD2. With 2 bases clipped from V and 6 bases from J, the junction kept 6 bases outside the gene matches. The CDR3 runs to 15 residues. Per germline, CDR1 SGHTA and CDR2 FQGNSA. The CDR3 bases are TGTGCCAGCAGCTTAAACGGGGGGGGCGCCAATGAGCAGTTCTTC. It translates to CASSLNGGGANEQFF.

The chain couples TRBV4-3 to TRBJ2-5; D possibly corresponds to TRBD2 (6 bases). The CDR3 runs to 16 residues. V was clipped by 0 bases and J by 5 bases, with 16 bases between them. Germline CDR1 and CDR2: LGHNA and YSLEER. CDR3 sequence (DNA): TGCGCCAGCAGCCAAGATTTGCCGGGAGCTGGGGAGACCCAGTACTTC. Encoded protein: CASSQDLPGAGETQYF.

This clone has just a few counts. This chain joins TRBV30 and TRBJ1-2; the D gene is possibly TRBD1 (5 bases). The CDR3 contains 16 residues. Trimming removed 1 base at V and 3 bases at J, with 18 bases between. Germline loops: CDR1 GTSNPN, CDR2 SVGIG (reference sequence). The CDR3 sequence: CAWSAPTASHYYGYTF. The CDR3 region has the DNA TGTGCCTGGAGTGCTCCGACAGCTAGTCACTACTATGGCTACACCTTC.

The J gene is TRBJ1-2, the V gene TRBV7-9, with 8 bases aligning to TRBD1. CDR1 is SEHNR, CDR2 FQNEAQ, per germline (reference sequence). With 3 bases clipped from V and 5 bases from J, the junction kept 5 bases outside the gene matches. This CDR3 spans 14 amino acids. The CDR3 nucleotides are TGTGCCAGCAGCTTTGACAGGGGAGGGTATGGCTACACCTTC. It is translated as CASSFDRGGYGYTF.

In this sample, this clone turned up a few times. Relative to the germline gene, one junction end is altered; a read error may explain this. The chain has TRBV7-7 and TRBJ2-1; 7 nucleotides line up with TRBD2. CDR3 length equals 16 residues. The germline CDR1 and CDR2 sequences are SSHAT and FNYEAQ (reference sequence). The CDR3 region is CASSLGGLAVANEQFF. The CDR3 DNA is TGTGCTAGCAGCTTAGGAGGGCTAGCGGTAGCAAATGAGCAGTTCTTC.

The chain combines TRBV7-9 with TRBJ1-4, with 10 bases lining up with TRBD1. This CDR3 is built from 18 residues. Germline CDR1 SEHNR, CDR2 FQNEAQ (reference sequence). Unmatched junction bases numbered 8, after V lost 4 bases and J lost 0 bases. In nucleotides, the CDR3 is TGTGCCAGCAGCTCGAGACAGGGGGCCTCTGCAACTAATGAAAAACTGTTTTTT. This gives the protein CASSSRQGASATNEKLFF.

The V call is TRBV7-8, the J call TRBJ2-1; 9 bases are a match to TRBD1. The length of the CDR3 is 15 residues. The V gene's germline CDR1 is SGHVS and CDR2 FQNEAQ. V dropped 4 bases and J dropped 6; count of bases not matched to a gene: 7. CDR3 sequence reads: CASSSYRGHSNEQFF. The CDR3 region has the DNA TGTGCCAGCAGCTCCTACAGGGGGCACTCCAATGAGCAGTTCTTC.

J is TRBJ2-7 and V is TRBV7-2; 9 nucleotides match TRBD1. The V gene's germline CDR1 is SGHTA and CDR2 FQGNSA. The V and J ends lost 3 bases and 3 bases, in that order; junction bases with no gene match: 6. CDR3 size: 15 residues. CDR3 DNA: TGTGCCAGCAGCTTTAGGGGACAGGGAGGCTACGAGCAGTACTTC. Translated, it gives CASSFRGQGGYEQYF.

As DNA, the CDR3 is TGTGCCAGCTCCTCCGGGACAGGGTCCAACGAGCAGTACTTC. Translated: CASSSGTGSNEQYF. This chain joins TRBV18 and TRBJ2-7; TRBD1 matches 9 bases. Germline trimming cut 6 bases from V and 5 bases from J; bases unmatched to any gene: 8. CDR3 length: 14 amino acids. CDR1 is KGHSH, CDR2 LQKENI, per germline.